Detailed here is one T cell receptor (beta chain). What it binds is unknown. This CDR3 is 14 amino acids long. V was pared by 3 bases and J by 4 bases, with 11 bases between. Germline CDR1 is KGHSH and CDR2 is LQKENI. The sample is drawn from a study of beta chain features in type 1 diabetes. Study conclusions and caveats: When cDNA is sequenced, cells with high TCR expression could be over-represented.

The entirety of the isolated RNA underwent reverse transcription, so expressed TCRB transcripts were sequenced. TCRdb keeps only in-frame clones here, not all; method: immunoSEQ multiplex PCR. This sample yields about 330,000 clones, of which approximately 10% are seen a single time; about 0.014% belongs to the top ten. The chain joins TRBV18 to TRBJ2-3, with a tentative D call TRBD2 (5 bases). This receptor was obtained from a woman aged 30 to 39 in good health. Material for sequencing was naive CD4+ T cells from blood. DNA of the CDR3: TGTGCCAGCTCACCGGCCAGAGGGTCAGATACGCAGTATTTT. Amino acid sequence: CASSPARGSDTQYF.